This T cell receptor beta chain is drawn from a study of T-cell reconstitution after alpha-beta-depleted transplantation in children. General study points: Some patients showed high day-60 TCRbeta diversity, which derived from surviving recipient T cells and thymic progenitors. Reported findings indicate that, about two months after transplant, alpha-beta T cells came from several hundred expanded clones, which were derived from non-depleted graft cells. Newly produced T cells mostly accounted for T-cell counts and diversity one year post-transplant.

Notes on this clonotype: The antigen is unknown.

CDR1 is LGHDT, CDR2 YNNKEL, per germline (reference sequence). The CDR3 has 17 residues. Trimming left V 0 bases short and J 2 bases short, with 14 bases between. Preparation of the TCRbeta library involved a method that used unique molecular identifiers. Using its own MiXCR run on the PCR reads, TCRdb lists one record per CDR3 protein. This repertoire shows approximately 800,000 distinct CDR3 sequences, less than 20% found once; its top ten account for around 5.3%. The chain combines TRBV3-1 with TRBJ2-1, with TRBD2 as a possible D gene (6 bases). The sample here was PBMCs, mostly from graft donor cells, taken 360 days after TCRalphabeta/CD19-depleted stem cell transplant. This receptor was obtained from a male patient aged 10 to 17 who had a stem cell transplant for acute lymphoblastic leukemia, so the T cells may come from the graft donor. The CDR3 loop reads CASSQDLTGVAYNEQFF. The CDR3 DNA reads as TGTGCCAGCAGCCAAGACTTGACGGGAGTGGCCTACAATGAGCAGTTCTTC.